The 8 T cell receptor beta chains below come from one sample, sequenced in a study of vaccination and CD4 T cells after COVID-19 (dated by TCRdb to 2022 to 2024). Which antigens these TCRs recognize remains unknown. This specimen's treatment or condition label, interpreted: roughly ten-day PBMC culture with coronavirus spike peptide pools or control peptides (ViraFEST assay). Libraries were built with PCR. The sequencer listed for this sample is Illumina iSeq 100. DNA from cultured CD4+ T cells was subjected to TCR sequencing with the Oncomine TCR Beta short-read assay at the Johns Hopkins FTIC core. Using fastp at Q25 and MiXCR, TCRdb reprocessed the public reads and kept productive beta chains. Here each entry gathers all rows of one CDR3 protein and keeps the most common genes and DNA. The table for this sample lists some 14,000 distinct CDR3 sequences; over 60% of them were counted only once. The ten largest clones add up to roughly 7.3% of the sample.

The specimen sequenced was CD4+ T cells from blood, cultured in vitro. These receptors were obtained from a human donor who had recovered from COVID-19.

The rearrangement links TRBV10-3 to TRBJ2-6, with no clear D. Germline values: CDR1 ENHRY, CDR2 SYGVKD. The CDR3 sequence is 14 residues long. The V and J ends lost 10 bases and 0 bases respectively, with 10 bases between them. Written as DNA, the CDR3 is TGTGCCACAGAAGATGGCTCTGGGGCCAACGTCCTGACTTTC. Protein sequence: CATEDGSGANVLTF.

This rearrangement joins TRBV5-8 to TRBJ1-5; TRBD1 matches 7 bases. The V segment lost 0 bases and the J segment 7 bases; nucleotides outside the gene matches: 13. There are 17 residues in the CDR3. CDR1 is SGHTS and CDR2 is YDEGEE in the germline V gene. The CDR3 nucleotides read TGTGCCAGCAGCTTGGCCCGGGGCAGGGGGGCCCAGCAGCCCCAGCATTTT. This translates into CASSLARGRGAQQPQHF.

This chain links TRBV16 with TRBJ2-3; D might be TRBD1 or TRBD2, each matching 5 bases. Per germline, CDR1 KGHSY and CDR2 FQNENV. The V end was cut by 4 bases, the J end by 3 bases, with 11 bases between. The CDR3 totals 14 residues. In DNA, the CDR3 is TGTGCCAGCAGCCCCAAGGGGAGAACAGATACGCAGTATTTT. This sequence encodes CASSPKGRTDTQYF.

This clonotype occurred a few times. This chain links TRBV5-4 with TRBJ2-6; no reliable D call. Germline loops: CDR1 SGHNT, CDR2 YYREEE (reference sequence). The CDR3 length is 14 residues. V lost 4 bases and J lost 1, with 6 bases in between. Here the CDR3 reads CASSPISGANVLTF. CDR3 sequence (DNA): TGTGCCAGCAGCCCTATATCTGGGGCCAACGTCCTGACTTTC.

This chain uses TRBV15 with TRBJ1-2, with D maybe TRBD1 (5 bases). Between the trimmed V and J ends, which lost 0 bases and 4 bases, there was a span of 12 bases. Germline V gene lookup returns CDR1 LNHNV and CDR2 YYDKDF (reference sequence). This CDR3 contains 15 residues. DNA of the CDR3: TGTGCCACCAGCAGAGAGGGGGGATTTACCTATGGCTACACCTTC. This encodes CATSREGGFTYGYTF.

V is TRBV10-3 and J is TRBJ2-7; D call uncertain. The CDR3 consists of 13 residues. CDR1 and CDR2 (germline): ENHRY, SYGVKD. Trimming took 2 bases from V and 0 from J, leaving 5 bases between them. The CDR3 nucleotides read TGTGCCATCAGTGAGGGCACCTCCTACGAGCAGTACTTC. This gives the protein CAISEGTSYEQYF.

V gene TRBV7-9 combines with J gene TRBJ1-5, with D maybe TRBD1 (6 bases). CDR3 size: 16 residues. CDR1 and CDR2 from the germline V gene are SEHNR and FQNEAQ (reference sequence). Trimming removed 5 bases from V and 2 bases from J, with 16 bases in between. The CDR3 loop reads CASSLGQPVGNQPQHF. CDR3 DNA: TGTGCCAGCAGCCTTGGACAGCCGGTTGGCAATCAGCCCCAGCATTTT.

This chain links TRBV7-9 with TRBJ1-2; no definite D call. V lost 5 bases to trimming and J lost 4 bases, with 14 bases between them. The CDR3 runs to 14 residues. The germline CDR1 and CDR2 sequences are SEHNR and FQNEAQ (reference sequence). CDR3 DNA: TGTGCCAGCAGCCCCTTCGACACCCTCTATGGCTACACCTTC. Its protein is CASSPFDTLYGYTF. The full variable domain, completed using reference TRBV7-9 and TRBJ1-2, is DTGVSQNPRHKITKRGQNVTFRCDPISEHNRLYWYRQTLGQGPEFLTYFQNEAQLEKSRLLSDRFSAERPKGSFSTLEIQRTEQGDSAMYLCASSPFDTLYGYTFGSGTRLTVV.